The 28 T cell receptor beta chains reported below all come from one sample, sequenced in a study of blood T cell repertoires in COVID-19. Sequencing was performed with immunoSEQ multiplex PCR; in TCRdb, only in-frame clones are kept and a portion is missing. The sample lists about 230,000 clones; roughly 81% were seen once. The source material was peripheral blood. Receptors originate from a man aged 35 to 55 with acute or convalescent COVID-19.

The chain links TRBV2 to TRBJ1-1; 7 nucleotides align to TRBD1. The germline V gene has CDR1 SNHLY and CDR2 FYNNEI. The CDR3 runs 15 residues. Trimming removed 6 bases from V and 0 bases from J; junction bases left unmatched: 7. Here the CDR3 reads CASSTQGWVNTEAFF. The CDR3 DNA reads as TGTGCCAGCAGCACACAGGGGTGGGTGAACACTGAAGCTTTCTTT. The whole variable domain, remainder taken from reference TRBV2 and TRBJ1-1, is EPEVTQTPSHQVTQMGQEVILRCVPISNHLYFYWYRQILGQKVEFLVSFYNNEISEKSEIFDDQFSVERPDGSNFTLKIRSTKLEDSAMYFCASSTQGWVNTEAFFGQGTRLTVV.

The rearrangement joins TRBV28 to TRBJ1-2; 8 bases map to TRBD1. V dropped 3 bases and J dropped 13; count of bases not matched to a gene: 13. Germline CDR1 reads MDHEN; CDR2 reads SYDVKM. This CDR3 comprises 14 residues. The DNA for the CDR3 is TGTGCCAGCAGTTTTGACAGGGGTTTGAGCGGAGGCACCTTC. This translates into CASSFDRGLSGGTF.

This sequence joins TRBV29-1 and TRBJ2-7, with a possible D match to TRBD1 (7 bases). The ends were cut back, 3 bases at V and 5 bases at J, with 11 bases in the middle. Germline CDR1 SQVTM, CDR2 ANQGSEA. This CDR3 spans 12 amino acids. The CDR3 DNA is TGCAGCGTTGACAGGGGGGACGACGAGCAGTACTTC. It yields the protein CSVDRGDDEQYF.

V usage is TRBV11-3 and J usage is TRBJ2-7; D is unclear. Germline CDR1 SGHNT, CDR2 YENEEA. V was cut by 5 bases and J by 3 bases, with 8 bases left in between. CDR3 length: 12 residues. CDR3 nucleotides: TGTGCCAGCAGCAACGGTGGCTACGAGCAGTACTTC. Translating gives CASSNGGYEQYF.

The J gene is TRBJ1-2, the V gene TRBV9; D unresolved. The germline V gene encodes CDR1 SGDLS and CDR2 YYNGEE. Trimming left V 0 bases short and J 1 base short, with 7 bases between. The CDR3 extends over 14 amino acids. The CDR3 bases are TGTGCCAGCAGCGTAGCTACGGGTAACTATGGCTACACCTTC. Translation: CASSVATGNYGYTF.

The rearrangement joins TRBV6-6 to TRBJ2-2, with TRBD2 matching 9 bases. Germline lookup yields CDR1 MNHNY and CDR2 SVGAGI (reference sequence). The CDR3 sequence is 14 residues long. J gave up 5 bases and V 7 bases, and 5 bases lay outside the gene matches. The CDR3 spells CASTRREGTGELFF. CDR3 DNA sequence: TGTGCCAGCACCCGGCGGGAGGGAACCGGGGAGCTGTTTTTT.

This chain uses TRBV4-3 with TRBJ1-6; D is perhaps TRBD1 (5 bases). The ends were cut back, 3 bases at V and 7 bases at J, with 10 bases in the middle. From germline, CDR1 is LGHNA and CDR2 YSLEER. There are 14 residues in the CDR3. The CDR3 DNA is TGCGCCAGCAGCCAGGTTCAGGGCAATTCACCCCTCCACTTT. Translated, it gives CASSQVQGNSPLHF.

The chain employs TRBV9 and TRBJ2-1; 15 bases align to TRBD2. The V and J ends lost 3 bases and 4 bases, in that order; junction bases with no gene match: 14. The CDR3 extends over 20 amino acids. Germline lookup yields CDR1 SGDLS and CDR2 YYNGEE. The CDR3 spells CASSGRQDPGTSGGYNEQFF. DNA for the CDR3: TGTGCCAGCAGCGGACGACAGGACCCCGGGACTAGCGGGGGGTACAATGAGCAGTTCTTC.

Comment on this clone: One end of the junction fails to match germline, which may point to a read error. This chain links TRBV2 with TRBJ2-6; 14 positions match TRBD2. Germline assignment: CDR1 SNHLY and CDR2 FYNNEI. This CDR3 is 22 amino acids long. CDR3 region: CASTEAGVWTSGGISGANVLTF. Here the CDR3 DNA reads TGTGCCAGCACTGAAGCAGGGGTATGGACTAGCGGGGGGATATCTGGGGCCAACGTCCTGACTTTC.

Concerning this clone itself: Additional DNA sequences in this sample encode the identical CDR3. The chain employs TRBV11-2 and TRBJ2-1; D gene ambiguous. The CDR3 has 11 amino acids. The V end lost 5 bases, the J end lost 6 bases, and 5 bases lay between the germline ends. CDR1 is SGHAT and CDR2 is FQNNGV in the germline V gene. Here the CDR3 reads CASSPSNEQFF. The CDR3 DNA sequence: TGTGCCAGCAGCCCCAGCAATGAGCAGTTCTTC.

V usage is TRBV5-6 and J usage is TRBJ1-5, with D unresolved. The germline V and J ends were trimmed by 4 bases and 3 bases, with 17 bases remaining between them. Germline V gene sequence: CDR1 SGHDT, CDR2 YYEEEE. CDR3 length: 16 amino acids. The CDR3 bases are TGTGCCAGCAGCCGTCGAAGTGAGAGGGACAATCAGCCCCAGCATTTT. Translation: CASSRRSERDNQPQHF.

This chain links TRBV2 with TRBJ1-1; 7 positions agree with TRBD1. With V trimmed by 7 bases and J by 7 bases, 9 bases remained unmatched. In germline, CDR1 is SNHLY, CDR2 FYNNEI. This CDR3 region has 13 residues. The CDR3 DNA reads TGTGCCAGCATGCCGACGGGGACAGTTGAAGCTTTCTTT. As protein: CASMPTGTVEAFF.

V usage is TRBV13 and J usage is TRBJ2-1; no clear D gene. Germline CDR1 is PRHDT and CDR2 is FYEKMQ (reference sequence). The V end lost 0 bases, the J end lost 11 bases, and 23 bases lay between the germline ends. This CDR3 spans 17 amino acids. The CDR3 DNA reads TGTGCCAGCAGCTTAGGTGTGCGCCCTACCTCCCTCCCCCAGCAGTTCTTC. Amino acids: CASSLGVRPTSLPQQFF. Based on the CDR3 plus reference TRBV13 and TRBJ2-1, the full variable domain is AAGVIQSPRHLIKEKRETATLKCYPIPRHDTVYWYQQGPGQDPQFLISFYEKMQSDKGSIPDRFSAQQFSDYHSELNMSSLELGDSALYFCASSLGVRPTSLPQQFFGPGTRLTVL.

The rearrangement links TRBV15 to TRBJ2-5; unclear D gene. Germline V gives CDR1 LNHNV, CDR2 YYDKDF (reference sequence). The CDR3 runs 12 residues. V lost 3 bases and J 5 bases, leaving 7 bases between the germline ends. For the CDR3, the DNA is TGTGCCACCAGCAGTAACCGGGAGACCCAGTACTTC. It translates to CATSSNRETQYF.

This chain uses TRBV25-1 with TRBJ1-5, with 12 bases aligning to TRBD1. The CDR3 spans 15 residues. Trimming took 4 bases from V and 7 from J; bases not matched to a gene: 5. The V gene's germline CDR1 is MGHDK and CDR2 SYGVNS. The CDR3 region is CASSGGQGARQPQHF. Written as DNA, the CDR3 is TGTGCCAGCAGTGGGGGACAGGGGGCAAGACAGCCCCAGCATTTT.

This clone was seen only once. This rearrangement joins TRBV19 to TRBJ2-1; TRBD2 agrees at 10 bases. The V segment lost 5 bases and the J segment 6 bases; nucleotides outside the gene matches: 10. CDR1 and CDR2 from the germline V gene are LNHDA and SQIVND (reference sequence). This CDR3 comprises 16 residues. CDR3 region: CASSLTSGDRANEQFF. The CDR3 bases are TGTGCCAGTAGTCTAACTAGCGGGGACCGGGCCAATGAGCAGTTCTTC.

This clone occurred many times. The genes are TRBV7-9 and TRBJ2-7; no clear D. Germline V lookup: CDR1 SEHNR, CDR2 FQNEAQ (reference sequence). The V and J ends lost 7 bases and 6 bases respectively, with 16 bases between them. The CDR3 is 13 residues long. The CDR3 coding sequence is TGTGCCAGCAACTCACTGAGGATTGGCGAGCAGTACTTC. Residues: CASNSLRIGEQYF.

The rearrangement links TRBV6-1 to TRBJ2-1; 7 nucleotides line up with TRBD2. CDR1 MNHNS and CDR2 SASEGT come from the germline V gene. V trimming: 3 bases; J trimming: 4 bases; junction bases outside the gene matches: 6. This CDR3 spans 15 amino acids. CDR3 loop: CASSEERGLYNEQFF. CDR3 bases: TGTGCCAGCAGTGAGGAGCGGGGCTTATACAATGAGCAGTTCTTC.

The chain links TRBV11-3 to TRBJ1-6; D ambiguous. Germline V CDR1 and CDR2: SGHNT, YENEEA. V gave up 2 bases and J gave up 5 bases, with 4 bases separating them. The CDR3 has 13 residues. CDR3 protein: CASSLLNNSPLHF. The DNA for the CDR3 is TGTGCCAGCAGCTTACTAAATAATTCACCCCTCCACTTT.

The rearrangement joins TRBV6-1 to TRBJ1-2; 8 positions match TRBD1. The CDR3 sequence is 15 residues long. V trimming: 0 bases; J trimming: 5 bases; junction bases outside the gene matches: 5. CDR1 MNHNS and CDR2 SASEGT come from the germline V gene. The CDR3 bases are TGTGCCAGCAGTGAAGCGCACGGGACAGGATATGGCTACACCTTC. Amino acids: CASSEAHGTGYGYTF.

The CDR3 spells CASSLTTRNTEAFF. CDR3 sequence (DNA): TGTGCCAGCAGCCTAACCACTAGGAACACTGAAGCTTTCTTT. The rearrangement uses TRBV7-8 and TRBJ1-1, with unresolved D. Per the germline V gene, CDR1 is SGHVS and CDR2 is FQNEAQ. CDR3 length: 14 residues. Trimming stripped 5 bases from V and 1 base from J, with 11 bases between.

This clone was seen only once. The chain combines TRBV28 with TRBJ2-6, with D possibly being TRBD2 (5 bases). Germline CDR1 reads MDHEN; CDR2 reads SYDVKM. The CDR3 is made up of 13 amino acids. V shed 4 bases and J shed 4 bases, with 5 bases lying between them. CDR3 loop: CASSSGGANVLTF. DNA for the CDR3: TGTGCCAGCAGTTCGGGGGGGGCCAACGTCCTGACTTTC.

A few counts support this clone. V gene TRBV3-1 (or the pseudogene TRBV3-2) combines with J gene TRBJ2-7; 12 bases map to TRBD2. The germline V gene has CDR1 LGHDT and CDR2 YNNKEL (reference sequence). The V and J ends lost 4 bases and 0 bases, in that order; junction bases with no gene match: 7. This CDR3 spans 17 amino acids. The CDR3 here is CASSLTRTSGVSYEQYF. The CDR3 DNA is TGTGCCAGCAGCCTAACTCGGACTAGCGGGGTCTCCTACGAGCAGTACTTC.

The chain couples TRBV7-2 to TRBJ1-1; D is uncertain. Germline V CDR1 and CDR2: SGHTA, FQGNSA. CDR3 length: 14 residues. Trimming removed 3 bases at V and 4 bases at J, with 12 bases between. CDR3 nucleotide sequence: TGTGCCAGCAGCTTCGCGGGGTCGCGCACTGAAGCTTTCTTT. Amino acids: CASSFAGSRTEAFF. The full variable domain, rest sourced from reference TRBV7-2 and TRBJ1-1, is GAGVSQSPSNKVTEKGKDVELRCDPISGHTALYWYRQSLGQGLEFLIYFQGNSAPDKSGLPSDRFSAERTGGSVSTLTIQRTQQEDSAVYLCASSFAGSRTEAFFGQGTRLTVV.

The chain carries TRBV7-9 and TRBJ1-1, with 10 bases identical to TRBD1. V was pared by 5 bases and J by 6 bases, with 9 bases of the junction left unmatched. The CDR3 extends over 15 amino acids. In germline, CDR1 is SEHNR, CDR2 FQNEAQ (reference sequence). CDR3 amino acids: CASSTDRGLKSEAFF. CDR3 in DNA: TGTGCCAGCAGCACGGACAGGGGGTTAAAGTCTGAAGCTTTCTTT.

V and J are TRBV3-1 (or the pseudogene TRBV3-2) and TRBJ1-4; no reliable D call. Trimming took off 2 bases at V and 8 bases at J, with 15 bases between the two ends. CDR1 and CDR2 (germline): LGHDT, YNNKEL (reference sequence). This CDR3 region has 15 residues. The CDR3: CASSQYRGSGEKLFF. The CDR3, as DNA: TGTGCCAGCAGCCAATATCGGGGAAGCGGAGAAAAACTGTTTTTT.

This rearrangement joins TRBV9 to TRBJ2-3, with 15 bases aligning to TRBD2. This CDR3 comprises 20 residues. Germline trimming cut 3 bases from V and 0 bases from J; bases unmatched to any gene: 11. Germline assignment: CDR1 SGDLS and CDR2 YYNGEE. The DNA for the CDR3 is TGTGCCAGCAGCGAGCCGGGACTAGCGGGGGGACACCCTAGCACAGATACGCAGTATTTT. Translating it yields CASSEPGLAGGHPSTDTQYF.

The chain has TRBV5-6 and TRBJ2-3; TRBD2 agrees at 10 bases. J lost 3 bases, V lost 4 bases, and 8 bases had no gene match. The CDR3 length is 16 residues. Looked up from germline, CDR1 is SGHDT and CDR2 is YYEEEE. The CDR3 region has the DNA TGTGCCAGCAGCGTACCGGGACTAGCGCTTACAGATACGCAGTATTTT. Its protein is CASSVPGLALTDTQYF.